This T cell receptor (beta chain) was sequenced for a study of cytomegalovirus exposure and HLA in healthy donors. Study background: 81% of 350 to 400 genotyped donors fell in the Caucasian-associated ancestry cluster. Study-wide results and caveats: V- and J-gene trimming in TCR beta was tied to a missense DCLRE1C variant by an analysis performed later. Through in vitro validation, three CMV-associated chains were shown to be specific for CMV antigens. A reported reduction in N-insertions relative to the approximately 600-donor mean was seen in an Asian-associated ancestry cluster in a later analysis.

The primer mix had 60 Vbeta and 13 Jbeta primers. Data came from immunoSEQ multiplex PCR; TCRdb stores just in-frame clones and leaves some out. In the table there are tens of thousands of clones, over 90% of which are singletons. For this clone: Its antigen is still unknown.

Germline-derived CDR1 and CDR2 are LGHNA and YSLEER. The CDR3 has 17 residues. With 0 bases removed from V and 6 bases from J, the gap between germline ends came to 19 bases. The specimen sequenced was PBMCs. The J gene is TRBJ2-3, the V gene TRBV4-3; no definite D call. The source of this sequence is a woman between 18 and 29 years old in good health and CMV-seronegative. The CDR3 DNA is TGCGCCAGCAGCCAAGATCGCGGCCAGCTCGGTTCGGATACGCAGTATTTT. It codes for CASSQDRGQLGSDTQYF.